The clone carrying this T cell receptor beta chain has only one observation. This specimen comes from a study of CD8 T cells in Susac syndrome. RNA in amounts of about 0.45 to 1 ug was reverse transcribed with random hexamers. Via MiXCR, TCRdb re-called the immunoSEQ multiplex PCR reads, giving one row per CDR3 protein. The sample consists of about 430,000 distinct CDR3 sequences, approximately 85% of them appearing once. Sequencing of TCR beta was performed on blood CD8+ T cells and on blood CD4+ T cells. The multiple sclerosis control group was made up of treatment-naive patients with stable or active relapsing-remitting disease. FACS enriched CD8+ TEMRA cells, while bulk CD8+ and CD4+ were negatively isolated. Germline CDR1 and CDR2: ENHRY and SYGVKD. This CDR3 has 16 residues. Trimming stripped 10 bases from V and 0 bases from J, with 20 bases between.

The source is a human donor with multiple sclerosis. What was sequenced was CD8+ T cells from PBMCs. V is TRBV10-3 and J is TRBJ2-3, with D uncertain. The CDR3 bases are TGTGCCAGTCAAGGGCAGAGCCAATATAGCACAGATACGCAGTATTTT. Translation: CASQGQSQYSTDTQYF.